The present T cell receptor (beta chain) was sequenced within a study of cytomegalovirus exposure and HLA in healthy donors. Study results and limitations: Donor immune exposure was known only as CMV serostatus. Reports showed the classifier diagnosing cytomegalovirus status with high specificity and sensitivity. V- and J-gene trimming in TCR beta was tied to a missense DCLRE1C variant by an analysis performed later.

The PCR had 60 Vbeta and 13 Jbeta primers. The assay was immunoSEQ multiplex PCR, and TCRdb's table has in-frame clones only and misses some. The table for this sample gives under 120,000 clones. The CDR3 loop spans 15 amino acids. Germline CDR1 and CDR2: MNHNS and SASEGT. V shed 11 bases and J shed 0 bases, with 17 bases lying between them. About this clone itself: Its target is unknown.

The clonotype was recovered from a man aged 50 or older in good health and CMV-seronegative. The source material was PBMCs. The chain has TRBV6-1 and TRBJ1-3; D is possibly TRBD1 (5 bases). The DNA for the CDR3 is TGTGCCTCCGAAGTCTGGGGCTTCTCTGGAAACACCATATATTTT. As protein: CASEVWGFSGNTIYF.